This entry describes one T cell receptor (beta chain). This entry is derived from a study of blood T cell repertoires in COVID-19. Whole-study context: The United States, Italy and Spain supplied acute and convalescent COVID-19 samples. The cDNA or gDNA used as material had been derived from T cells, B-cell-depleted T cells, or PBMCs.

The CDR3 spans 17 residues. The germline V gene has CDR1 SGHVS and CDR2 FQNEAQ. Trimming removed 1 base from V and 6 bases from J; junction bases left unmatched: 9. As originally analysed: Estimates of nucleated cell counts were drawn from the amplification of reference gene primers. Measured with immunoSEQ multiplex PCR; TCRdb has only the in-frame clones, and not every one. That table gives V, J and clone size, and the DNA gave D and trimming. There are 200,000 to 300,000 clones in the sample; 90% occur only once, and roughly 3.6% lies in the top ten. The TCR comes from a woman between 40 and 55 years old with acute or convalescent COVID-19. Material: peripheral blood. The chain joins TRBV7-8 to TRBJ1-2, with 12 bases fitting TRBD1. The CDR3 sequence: CASSLDPPGQGADGYTF. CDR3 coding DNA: TGTGCCAGCAGCTTAGACCCCCCGGGACAGGGGGCAGATGGCTACACCTTC.